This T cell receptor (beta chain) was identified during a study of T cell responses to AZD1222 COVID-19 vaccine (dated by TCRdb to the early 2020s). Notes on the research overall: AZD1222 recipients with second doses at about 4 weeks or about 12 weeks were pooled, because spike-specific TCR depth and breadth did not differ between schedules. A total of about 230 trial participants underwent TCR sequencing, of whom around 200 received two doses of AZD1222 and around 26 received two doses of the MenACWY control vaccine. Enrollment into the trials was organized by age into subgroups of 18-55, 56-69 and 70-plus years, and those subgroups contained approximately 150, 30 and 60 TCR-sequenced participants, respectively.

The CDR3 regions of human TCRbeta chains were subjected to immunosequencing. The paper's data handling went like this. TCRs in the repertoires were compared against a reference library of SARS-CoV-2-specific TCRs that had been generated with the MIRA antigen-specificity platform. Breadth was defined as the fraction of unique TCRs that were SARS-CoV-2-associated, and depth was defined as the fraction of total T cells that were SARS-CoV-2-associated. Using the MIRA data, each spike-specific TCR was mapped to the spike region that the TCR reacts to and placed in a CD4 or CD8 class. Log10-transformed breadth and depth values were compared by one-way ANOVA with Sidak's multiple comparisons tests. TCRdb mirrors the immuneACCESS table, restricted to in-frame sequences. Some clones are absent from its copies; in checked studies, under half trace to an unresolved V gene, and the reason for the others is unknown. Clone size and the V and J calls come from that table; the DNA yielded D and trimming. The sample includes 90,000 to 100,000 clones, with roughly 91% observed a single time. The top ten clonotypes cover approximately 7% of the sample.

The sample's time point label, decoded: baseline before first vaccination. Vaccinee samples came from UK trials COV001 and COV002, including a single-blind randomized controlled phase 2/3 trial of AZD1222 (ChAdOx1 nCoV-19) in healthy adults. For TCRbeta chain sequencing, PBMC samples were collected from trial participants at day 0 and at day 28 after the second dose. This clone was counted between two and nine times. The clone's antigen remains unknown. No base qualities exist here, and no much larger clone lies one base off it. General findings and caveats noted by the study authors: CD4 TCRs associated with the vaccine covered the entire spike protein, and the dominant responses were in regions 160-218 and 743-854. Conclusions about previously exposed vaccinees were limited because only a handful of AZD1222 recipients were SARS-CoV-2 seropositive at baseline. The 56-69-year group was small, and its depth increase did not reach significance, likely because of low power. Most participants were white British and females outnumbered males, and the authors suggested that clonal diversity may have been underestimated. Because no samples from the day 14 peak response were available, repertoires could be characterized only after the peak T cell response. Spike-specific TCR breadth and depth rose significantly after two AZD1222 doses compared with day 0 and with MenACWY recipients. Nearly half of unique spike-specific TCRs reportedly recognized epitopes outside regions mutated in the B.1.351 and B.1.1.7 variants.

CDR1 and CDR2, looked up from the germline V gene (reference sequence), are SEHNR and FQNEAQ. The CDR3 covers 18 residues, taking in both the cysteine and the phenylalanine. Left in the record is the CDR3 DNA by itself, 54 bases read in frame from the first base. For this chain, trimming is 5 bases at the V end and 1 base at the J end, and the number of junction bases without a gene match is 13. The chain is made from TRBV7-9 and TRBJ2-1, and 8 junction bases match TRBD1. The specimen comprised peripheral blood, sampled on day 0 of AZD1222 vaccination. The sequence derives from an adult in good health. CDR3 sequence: CASSQPGTGLPSYNEQFF. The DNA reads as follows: TGTGCCAGCAGCCAACCCGGGACAGGACTGCCATCCTACAATGAGCAGTTCTTC.